A selection of T cell receptor beta chains follows, all from one sample in a study of radiation and T cells in renal cell carcinoma. Assay used: immunoSEQ multiplex PCR; TCRdb lists only in-frame clones, some missing. The sample has roughly 86,000 clones, around 81% seen once. The specimen comprised blood, sampled from a patient whose treatment included radiotherapy and nephrectomy. These receptors were obtained from a man aged 45-65 years with renal cell carcinoma. Each CDR3 is given with its conserved first and last residue. The D gene is left open where the match is weak. Clone size is not always given. Where it is, it says once, few, many or a class for expanded clones.

j_call d_call clone_size v_call cdr3_aa cdr3_nt
TRBJ1-5 - - TRBV12-5 CASPLCGGDSNQPQHF TGTGCTAGTCCCCTTTGTGGAGGGGATAGCAATCAGCCCCAGCATTTT
TRBJ2-2 - - TRBV30 CAWSVTHVLGTNTGELFF TGTGCCTGGAGTGTAACCCATGTCTTGGGGACGAACACCGGGGAGCTGTTTTTT
TRBJ1-2 - - TRBV6-5 CASTPGADSSSRYTF TGTGCCAGCACCCCTGGAGCGGACAGTAGTTCTAGATACACCTTC
TRBJ1-2 - - TRBV2 CASSVGAGTGYTF TGTGCCAGCAGTGTTGGGGCCGGAACTGGCTACACCTTC
TRBJ2-3 - - TRBV5-5 CASSPGAGAITDTQYF TGTGCCAGCAGCCCCGGGGCGGGGGCCATCACAGATACGCAGTATTTT
TRBJ2-3 TRBD2 - TRBV2 CAKRVAGGTDTQYF TGTGCCAAAAGGGTAGCGGGAGGCACAGATACGCAGTATTTT
TRBJ2-3 TRBD2 - TRBV28 CASSLRGTSGSRSDTQYF TGTGCCAGCAGTTTAAGAGGGACTAGCGGGAGTAGATCGGATACGCAGTATTTT
TRBJ2-7 - - TRBV6-5 CASSYGVSYEQYF TGTGCCAGCAGTTACGGAGTTTCGTACGAGCAGTACTTC
TRBJ2-7 - - TRBV19 CASSIYPTGRSYEQYF TGTGCCAGTAGTATATACCCAACAGGGAGGTCCTACGAGCAGTACTTC
TRBJ1-1 - - TRBV7-2 CASSLYNTEAFF TGTGCCAGCAGCTTATACAACACTGAAGCTTTCTTT
TRBJ1-4 - - TRBV10-2 CASTDSATNEKLFF TGCGCCAGCACCGACAGTGCAACTAATGAAAAACTGTTTTTT
TRBJ2-5 - - TRBV19 CASSTLADQGETQYF TGTGCCAGTAGTACCTTAGCGGACCAGGGAGAGACCCAGTACTTC
TRBJ2-7 TRBD2 - TRBV6-5 CASSLLAGVYYEQYF TGTGCCAGCAGCCTACTAGCGGGAGTGTACTACGAGCAGTACTTC
TRBJ2-5 TRBD2 - TRBV18 CASSPLAGGPQETQYF TGTGCCAGCTCACCGCTAGCGGGGGGGCCTCAAGAGACCCAGTACTTC
TRBJ1-5 - many TRBV28 CASRGGAQGYQPQHF TGTGCCAGCAGGGGCGGGGCGCAGGGCTATCAGCCCCAGCATTTT
TRBJ2-3 TRBD1 once TRBV4-1 CASSQEGGLLGRTDTQYF TGCGCCAGCAGCCAAGAAGGGGGCTTGCTAGGCCGCACAGATACGCAGTATTTT
TRBJ1-1 - - TRBV14 CASSQGFSTETTEAFF TGTGCCAGCAGCCAAGGGTTCAGCACCGAGACCACTGAAGCTTTCTTT
TRBJ2-2 TRBD2 - TRBV5-4 CASSPGTSGNTGELFF TGTGCCAGCAGCCCCGGGACTAGCGGAAACACCGGGGAGCTGTTTTTT
TRBJ2-2 - once TRBV5-1 CASSLALANTGELFF TGCGCCAGCAGCTTGGCTCTAGCGAACACCGGGGAGCTGTTTTTT
TRBJ2-7 - - TRBV19 CASSFNGDYEQYF TGTGCCAGTAGCTTTAATGGAGACTACGAGCAGTACTTC
TRBJ2-7 TRBD2 - TRBV7-8 CASSLHSGTRTSEQYF TGTGCCAGCAGCTTACATTCCGGGACTAGGACCTCCGAGCAGTACTTC
TRBJ2-3 TRBD1 - TRBV19 CASGDRGTDTQYF TGTGCCAGCGGGGACAGGGGAACAGATACGCAGTATTTT
TRBJ2-1 TRBD1 - TRBV7-3 CASSPGTGYYNEQFF TGTGCCAGCAGCCCTGGGACAGGGTACTACAATGAGCAGTTCTTC
TRBJ1-2 - - TRBV27 CASSLYQGLNGGYTF TGTGCCAGCAGTTTATATCAGGGGCTTAATGGTGGCTACACCTTC
TRBJ2-3 - - TRBV30 CAWNPPGPDTQYF TGTGCCTGGAACCCCCCGGGGCCAGATACGCAGTATTTT
TRBJ1-3 - - TRBV9 CASSDGGRGGNTIYF TGTGCCAGCAGCGACGGGGGGCGCGGGGGAAACACCATATATTTT
TRBJ2-6 TRBD1 - TRBV4-2 CASSQEGGAGANVLTF TGTGCCAGCAGCCAAGAAGGGGGCGCTGGGGCCAACGTCCTGACTTTC
TRBJ2-3 TRBD1 - TRBV27 CASLRGQGAWDTQYF TGTGCCAGCCTGCGGGGACAGGGGGCATGGGATACGCAGTATTTT
TRBJ1-1 - - TRBV7-9 CASRLRGNTEAFF TGTGCCAGCAGGTTAAGGGGGAACACTGAAGCTTTCTTT
TRBJ1-1 TRBD1 - TRBV19 CATRDRGRFVVEAFF TGTGCCACCCGAGACAGGGGGCGATTTGTAGTAGAAGCTTTCTTT
TRBJ1-2 TRBD1 once TRBV7-9 CASSSTSRGRDANYGYTF TGTGCCAGCAGCTCCACATCCAGGGGGCGCGATGCTAACTATGGCTACACCTTC
TRBJ1-5 - - TRBV18 CASSPQGADSNQPQHF TGTGCCAGCTCACCACAAGGGGCCGATAGCAATCAGCCCCAGCATTTT
TRBJ2-5 - - TRBV20-1 CSARGSRGQYF TGCAGTGCTAGGGGGTCTCGGGGCCAGTACTTC
TRBJ1-6 - - TRBV19 CASSLGGSSYNSPLHF TGTGCCAGTAGTCTGGGGGGAAGCTCCTATAATTCACCCCTCCACTTT
TRBJ1-2 - - TRBV12-5 CASGFAGADGYTF TGTGCTAGTGGTTTTGCGGGGGCAGATGGCTACACCTTC
TRBJ2-7 - few TRBV10-1 CASSAAGESYEQYF TGCGCCAGCAGTGCTGCAGGGGAATCCTACGAGCAGTACTTC
TRBJ2-7 - - TRBV18 CASSPPGTIYEQYF TGTGCCAGCTCACCACCCGGGACAATCTACGAGCAGTACTTC
TRBJ2-7 - - TRBV5-1 CASSLEGSYEQYF TGCGCCAGCAGCTTGGAAGGCAGCTACGAGCAGTACTTC
TRBJ2-3 TRBD2 - TRBV28 CASSRAGESDTQYF TGTGCCAGCAGTCGCGCGGGGGAATCGGATACGCAGTATTTT
TRBJ2-5 - - TRBV28 CASSLIRSTQYF TGTGCCAGCAGTTTAATAAGGAGTACCCAGTACTTC
TRBJ1-2 TRBD1 once TRBV10-3 CAISDSWTGANYGYTF TGTGCCATCAGTGACAGCTGGACAGGGGCTAACTATGGCTACACCTTC
TRBJ1-4 - once TRBV6-6 CASSYGGARDEKLFF TGTGCCAGCAGTTACGGGGGAGCCAGAGATGAAAAACTGTTTTTT